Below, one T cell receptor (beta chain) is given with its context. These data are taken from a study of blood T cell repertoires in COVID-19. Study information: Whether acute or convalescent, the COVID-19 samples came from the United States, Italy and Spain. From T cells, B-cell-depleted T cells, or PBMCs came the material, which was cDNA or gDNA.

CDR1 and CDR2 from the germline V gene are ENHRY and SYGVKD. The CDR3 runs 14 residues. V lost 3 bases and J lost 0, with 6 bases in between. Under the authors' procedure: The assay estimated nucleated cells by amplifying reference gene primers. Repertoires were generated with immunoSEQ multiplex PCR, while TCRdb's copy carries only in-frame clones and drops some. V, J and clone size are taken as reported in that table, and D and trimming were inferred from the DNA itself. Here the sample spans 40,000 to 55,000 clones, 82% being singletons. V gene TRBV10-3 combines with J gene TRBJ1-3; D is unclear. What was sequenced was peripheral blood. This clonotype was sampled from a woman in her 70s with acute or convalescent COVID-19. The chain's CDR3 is CAISDGSSGNTIYF. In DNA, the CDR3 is TGTGCCATCAGTGATGGCAGCTCTGGAAACACCATATATTTT.